This TCR beta chain was obtained from a study of T-cell memory formation after mild COVID-19. Notes on the study in general: The study detected some responding clones in pre-infection memory, suggesting cross-reactive memory joined.

CDR1 and CDR2 from the germline V gene are GTSNPN and SVGIG (reference sequence). This CDR3 region has 13 residues. The ends were cut back, 1 base at V and 6 bases at J, with 7 bases in the middle. TCR alpha and TCR beta cDNA libraries carrying sample barcodes and UMIs came from 5'RACE with constant-segment primers. TCRdb passed the 5' RACE reads through MiXCR, listing each CDR3 protein once. The profile shows 300,000 to 400,000 distinct CDR3 sequences, roughly 13% of them singletons. This clonotype has a handful of counts. Its target is unknown. The sequenced sample was PBMCs or a T cell subset sorted from them (not recorded which). The clonotype comes from a man between 18 and 29 years old who had mild COVID-19 (a few samples of this study predate the infection). Cell type and time point are not known. The chain combines TRBV30 with TRBJ2-6; tentatively, D is TRBD2 (5 bases). The CDR3 DNA reads TGTGCCTGGAGTGCGGGAATGGCCAACGTCCTGACTTTC. It encodes CAWSAGMANVLTF.